Included here is one T cell receptor beta chain sequence, with context. As yet, its antigen is unknown. This entry belongs to a study of cytomegalovirus exposure and HLA in healthy donors. Study-wide results and caveats: Later on, an analysis showed TCR association rates differing by HLA locus, with DRB1 the most and HLA-C the fewest. In terms of immune exposure information, only CMV serostatus was available.

V shed 8 bases, J shed 4 bases, and the junction held 3 bases outside the gene matches. The CDR3 consists of 12 residues. Germline V lookup: CDR1 MNHEY, CDR2 SMNVEV (reference sequence). PCR involved 60 Vbeta and 13 Jbeta primers. Sequenced by immunoSEQ multiplex PCR; TCRdb stores in-frame clones only, minus some. The sample includes about 200,000 clones, around 81% of them seen just once. The chain links TRBV27 to TRBJ2-7; 9 bases align to TRBD1. This TCR was recovered from a man aged 18 to 29 in good health and CMV-seronegative. Sequencing used PBMCs. CDR3 sequence (DNA): TGTGCCAGCGGGACAGGGAGTTACGAGCAGTACTTC. Protein: CASGTGSYEQYF.